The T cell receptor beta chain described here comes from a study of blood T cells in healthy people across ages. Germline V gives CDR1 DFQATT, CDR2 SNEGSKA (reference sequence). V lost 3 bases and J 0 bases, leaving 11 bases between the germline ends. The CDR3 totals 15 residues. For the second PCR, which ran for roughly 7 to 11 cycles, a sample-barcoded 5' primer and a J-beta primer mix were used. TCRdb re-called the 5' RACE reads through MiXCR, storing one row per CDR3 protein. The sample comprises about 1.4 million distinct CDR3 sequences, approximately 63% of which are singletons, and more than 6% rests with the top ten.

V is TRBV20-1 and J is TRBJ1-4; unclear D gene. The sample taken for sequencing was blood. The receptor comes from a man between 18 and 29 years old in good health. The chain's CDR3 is CSARADDATNEKLFF. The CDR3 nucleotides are TGCAGTGCTAGGGCAGACGATGCAACTAATGAAAAACTGTTTTTT.